The entry below describes one T cell receptor beta chain. Vbeta (60) and Jbeta (13) primers were used in the PCR. Some clones are missing from TCRdb's copy, which holds only in-frame ones; the method was immunoSEQ multiplex PCR. Here the sample spans about 120,000 clones, about 76% being singletons. This specimen belongs to a study of cytomegalovirus exposure and HLA in healthy donors. At collection, donors were nominally healthy, but unrecorded immune exposures were probable. V lost 2 bases to trimming and J lost 5 bases, with 15 bases between them. There are 16 residues in the CDR3. The origin of this receptor is a woman between 35 and 50 years old in good health and CMV-seropositive. The sequenced material came from PBMCs. The rearrangement uses TRBV23-1 and TRBJ2-2, with D unclear. TRBV23-1 has ORF status, its function being uncertain. In DNA, the CDR3 is TGCGCCAGCAGTCAACCGAAAAAGAGTTGGACCGGGGAGCTGTTTTTT. Protein product: CASSQPKKSWTGELFF.